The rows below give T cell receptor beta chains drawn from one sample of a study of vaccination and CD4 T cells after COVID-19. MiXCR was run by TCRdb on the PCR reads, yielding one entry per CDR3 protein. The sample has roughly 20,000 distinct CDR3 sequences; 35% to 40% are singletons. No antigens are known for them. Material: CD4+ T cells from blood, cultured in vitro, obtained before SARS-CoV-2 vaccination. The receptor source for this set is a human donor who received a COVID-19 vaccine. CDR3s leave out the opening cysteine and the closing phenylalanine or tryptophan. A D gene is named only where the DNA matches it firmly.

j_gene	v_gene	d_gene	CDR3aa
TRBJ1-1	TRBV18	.	ASSRGGKNTEAF
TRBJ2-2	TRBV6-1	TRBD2	ASRGVRGGNTGELF
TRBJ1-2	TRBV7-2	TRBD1	ASSLTGLAKGYT
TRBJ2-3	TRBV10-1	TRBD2	ASSTSGGDPGTQY
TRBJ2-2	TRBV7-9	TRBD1	ASSPSKGTGGYSGTGELF
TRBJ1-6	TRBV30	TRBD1	AWSPRVGGVGSPLH
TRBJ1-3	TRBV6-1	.	ASRTDRSSGNTIY
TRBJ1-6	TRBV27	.	ASSLKKGISPLH
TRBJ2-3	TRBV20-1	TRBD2	SARDPGGGVDTQY
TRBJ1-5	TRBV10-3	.	AISERAVNQPQH
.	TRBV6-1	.	ASSEVGSVETQY
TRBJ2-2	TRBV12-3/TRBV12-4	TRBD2	ASSFWGGGELF
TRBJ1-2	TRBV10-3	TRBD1	AIRADRGQGYT
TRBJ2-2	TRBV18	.	ASSPPHEFGELF
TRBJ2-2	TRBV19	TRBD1	ASILTGTNTGELF
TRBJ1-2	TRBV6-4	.	ASSDYRYT
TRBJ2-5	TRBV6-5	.	ASSYEGQGLETQY
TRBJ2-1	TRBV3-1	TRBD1	ASSQALTGDSEQF
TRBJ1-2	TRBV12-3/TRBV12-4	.	ASSPDPTTGYT
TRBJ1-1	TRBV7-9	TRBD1	ASSMPQGAVNTEAF
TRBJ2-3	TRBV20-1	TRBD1	SAGKRTGGAGGGSDTQY
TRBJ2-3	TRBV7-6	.	ASSPRLRSTDTQY
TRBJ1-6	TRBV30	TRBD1	AWRGTGFSYNSPLH
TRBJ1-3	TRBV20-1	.	SARIPGWVGNTIY
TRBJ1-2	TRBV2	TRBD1	ASSDRVTGYT
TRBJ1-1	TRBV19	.	ASSAQLPKAF
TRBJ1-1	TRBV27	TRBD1	ASSLRGRNTEAF
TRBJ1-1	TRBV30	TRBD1	AWTPTGGAYTEAF
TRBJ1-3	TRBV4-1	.	ASSQLVDVGGSGNTIY